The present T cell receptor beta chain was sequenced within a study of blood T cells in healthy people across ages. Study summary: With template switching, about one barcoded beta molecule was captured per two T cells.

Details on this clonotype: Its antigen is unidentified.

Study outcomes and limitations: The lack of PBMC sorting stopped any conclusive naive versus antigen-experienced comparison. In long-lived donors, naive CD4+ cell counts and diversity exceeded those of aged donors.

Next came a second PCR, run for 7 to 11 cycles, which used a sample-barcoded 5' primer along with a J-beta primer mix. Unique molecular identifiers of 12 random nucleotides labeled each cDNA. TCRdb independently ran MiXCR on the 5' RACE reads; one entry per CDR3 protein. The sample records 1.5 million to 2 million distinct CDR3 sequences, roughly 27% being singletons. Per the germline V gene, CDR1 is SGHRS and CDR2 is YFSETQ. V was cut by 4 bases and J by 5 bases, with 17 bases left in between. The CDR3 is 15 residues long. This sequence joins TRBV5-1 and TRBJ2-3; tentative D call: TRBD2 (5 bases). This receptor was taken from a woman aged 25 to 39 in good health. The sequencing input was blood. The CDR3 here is CASSPVRSRGDTQYF. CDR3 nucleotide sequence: TGCGCCAGCAGCCCAGTAAGGAGCCGGGGAGATACGCAGTATTTT.